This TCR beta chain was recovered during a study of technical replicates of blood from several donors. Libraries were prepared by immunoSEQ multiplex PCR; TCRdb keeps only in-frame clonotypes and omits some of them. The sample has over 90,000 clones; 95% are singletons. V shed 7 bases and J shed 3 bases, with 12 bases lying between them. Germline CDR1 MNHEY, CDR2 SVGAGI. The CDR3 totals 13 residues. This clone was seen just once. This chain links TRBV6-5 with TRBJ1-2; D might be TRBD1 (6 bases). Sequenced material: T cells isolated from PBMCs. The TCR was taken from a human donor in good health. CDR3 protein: CASMGGRDYGYTF. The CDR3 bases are TGTGCCAGCATGGGGGGGCGCGACTATGGCTACACCTTC.